Listed here is a single T cell receptor (beta chain). This entry belongs to a study of blood T cell repertoires in COVID-19. The protocol was immunoSEQ multiplex PCR, while the TCRdb copy is restricted to in-frame clones and leaves out a portion. Seen here are about 46,000 clones, approximately 86% observed once, and the top ten hold roughly 1.3%. Germline V gives CDR1 MNHEY, CDR2 SMNVEV (reference sequence). This CDR3 region has 17 residues. J gave up 5 bases and V 6 bases, and 15 bases lay outside the gene matches. The TCR was taken from a man aged 60-69 years with acute or convalescent COVID-19. This chain connects TRBV27 to TRBJ1-3; TRBD1 matches at 8 bases. The sample taken for sequencing was peripheral blood. CDR3 bases: TGTGCCAGCAGCGCGTGGGTAGGGCAGGGGGCTCGAAACACCATATATTTT. It codes for CASSAWVGQGARNTIYF.